Listed below are T cell receptor beta chains from one sample, sequenced in a study of blood T cells in healthy people across ages. TCRdb analysed the 5' RACE reads with MiXCR anew, one entry per CDR3 protein. Of 1.5 million to 2 million distinct CDR3 sequences listed, about 31% are singletons. Sequencing was performed on blood. The source of these receptors is a woman younger than 45 in good health. CDR3s include the opening cysteine and the closing phenylalanine or tryptophan. The D gene is left open where the match is weak. Rows may omit the clone size; those that give it use once, few, many or a size class.

TRBV28	few	NA	TRBJ2-5	CASSLLAAKYQETQYF	TGTGCCAGCAGTTTATTGGCGGCGAAGTACCAAGAGACCCAGTACTTC
TRBV15	few	NA	TRBJ1-2	CATSRVEGNYGYTF	TGTGCCACCAGCAGAGTGGAGGGCAACTATGGCTACACCTTC
TRBV5-1	few	TRBD2	TRBJ2-3	CASSGTSPTQYF	TGCGCCAGCAGCGGGACTAGCCCTACGCAGTATTTT
TRBV12-3/TRBV12-4	NA	TRBD2	TRBJ2-3	CASTSPSERERADTQYF	TGTGCCAGCACCTCCCCCAGCGAGCGGGAGAGGGCGGATACGCAGTATTTT
TRBV5-1	few	NA	TRBJ2-3	CASSSSPGRSTDTQYF	TGCGCCAGCAGCTCCTCCCCGGGGCGTAGCACAGATACGCAGTATTTT
TRBV5-1	few	NA	TRBJ1-2	CASSLHQGSVDGYTF	TGCGCCAGCAGCTTGCATCAGGGATCAGTCGATGGCTACACCTTC
TRBV20-1	NA	NA	TRBJ2-4	CSARVPRGASNKGKNIQYF	TGCAGTGCTAGAGTACCTCGGGGCGCGAGCAATAAGGGCAAAAACATTCAGTACTTC
TRBV29-1	NA	TRBD2	TRBJ2-2	CSATERGGVGTGELFF	TGCAGCGCCACTGAGCGGGGGGGCGTTGGCACCGGGGAGCTGTTTTTT
TRBV28	many	NA	TRBJ2-7	CASSFRALGSYEQYF	TGTGCCAGCAGTTTTCGAGCCCTCGGCTCCTACGAGCAGTACTTC
TRBV5-1	NA	NA	TRBJ2-3	CASSLGGLTTDTQYF	TGCGCCAGCAGCTTGGGGGGGCTTACCACAGATACGCAGTATTTT
TRBV7-2	many	NA	TRBJ2-3	CASSFDLANTQYF	TGTGCCAGCAGCTTCGATCTTGCAAATACGCAGTATTTT
TRBV11-2	few	TRBD1	TRBJ2-5	CASSAQGSGTQYF	TGTGCCAGCAGCGCACAGGGGTCGGGGACCCAGTACTTC
TRBV29-1	NA	NA	TRBJ1-4	CSVGTYEKLFF	TGCAGCGTCGGGACCTACGAAAAACTGTTTTTT
TRBV3-1	NA	NA	TRBJ1-4	CASSHSGALFF	TGTGCCAGCAGCCACAGCGGCGCACTGTTTTTT
TRBV5-1	NA	TRBD1	TRBJ2-5	CASSLGGQGGQETQYF	TGCGCCAGCAGCTTGGGAGGACAGGGGGGACAAGAGACCCAGTACTTC
TRBV4-1	few	NA	TRBJ1-5	CASKRAPGAQPQHF	TGCGCCAGCAAGAGGGCCCCAGGGGCTCAGCCCCAGCATTTT
TRBV2	NA	NA	TRBJ2-6	CASSEGVSGANVLTF	TGTGCCAGCAGTGAGGGGGTTTCTGGGGCCAACGTCCTGACTTTC
TRBV7-3	NA	NA	TRBJ2-1	CASSPPPKSKPFTLLREEQFF	TGTGCCAGCAGCCCGCCTCCGAAGAGCAAGCCTTTCACACTACTACGAGAGGAGCAGTTCTTC
TRBV27	NA	NA	TRBJ2-7	CASSFGRRSEQYF	TGTGCCAGCAGTTTTGGACGTCGTAGCGAGCAGTACTTC
TRBV11-2	few	TRBD2	TRBJ2-3	CASRPTAGGAFSDTQYF	TGTGCCAGCAGACCAACCGCGGGGGGCGCGTTTTCAGATACGCAGTATTTT
TRBV4-1	NA	TRBD2	TRBJ2-2	CASSPNPSGINTGELFF	TGCGCCAGCAGCCCCAACCCTAGCGGGATCAACACCGGGGAGCTGTTTTTT
TRBV3-1	NA	TRBD1	TRBJ2-7	CASSLYGDRGGDEQYF	TGTGCCAGCAGCCTCTACGGGGACAGGGGAGGGGACGAGCAGTACTTC
TRBV9	NA	NA	TRBJ1-5	CASSAGESNQPQHF	TGTGCCAGCAGCGCAGGAGAAAGCAATCAGCCCCAGCATTTT
TRBV4-1	NA	TRBD1	TRBJ2-7	CASSQEGRGNYEQYF	TGCGCCAGCAGCCAAGAAGGCAGGGGGAACTACGAGCAGTACTTC
TRBV3-1	few	NA	TRBJ1-2	CASSQEMAGGYTF	TGTGCCAGCAGCCAAGAAATGGCGGGCGGCTACACCTTC
TRBV30	few	NA	TRBJ2-7	CAWSVVGASYEQYF	TGTGCCTGGAGTGTAGTTGGGGCCTCCTACGAGCAGTACTTC